This section outlines one T cell receptor (beta chain) sequence together with its context. Its antigen is undetermined. One end of the junction fails to match germline, which may point to a read error. These data are taken from a study of tumor-infiltrating lymphocytes in primary liver carcinoma. In the study overall: Each of the samples returned roughly 3.5 to 8 million productive TCRbeta reads (a yield similar across tissue types). Study results and limitations: Tumors significantly exceeded blood in top-250-clone fraction (p = 0.039). It was tumor-adjacent and tumor-blood pairs that overlapped less than tumor region pairs did.

For blood RNA, unsorted whole blood served as the source, and germline DNA was extracted too. No patient had received treatment, and all had chronic HBV infection. Germline V CDR1 and CDR2: MDHEN, SYDVKM. The CDR3 runs 13 residues. With a constant-region primer, TCR beta cDNA was made from 450 to 500 ng of total RNA. Three rounds of nested multiplex PCR with slightly modified ARM-PCR produced TCR beta libraries. TRBV1-TRBV30 forward and Cbeta reverse primers drove the first two roughly 10-cycle rounds. In TCRdb, the multiplex PCR reads were re-called with MiXCR into one record per CDR3 protein. The data contain approximately 340,000 distinct CDR3 sequences, roughly two thirds of them seen just once; the ten biggest clones take up about 6%.

The clonotype was recovered from a man aged 40-49 years with primary liver carcinoma and hepatitis B virus infection. The material sequenced was peripheral blood. This chain uses TRBV28 with TRBJ1-4, with D hard to call. The CDR3 region has the DNA TGTGCCAGCACCTCAGCGGGAAATGAAAAAGTGTTTTTT. Protein sequence: CASTSAGNEKVFF.